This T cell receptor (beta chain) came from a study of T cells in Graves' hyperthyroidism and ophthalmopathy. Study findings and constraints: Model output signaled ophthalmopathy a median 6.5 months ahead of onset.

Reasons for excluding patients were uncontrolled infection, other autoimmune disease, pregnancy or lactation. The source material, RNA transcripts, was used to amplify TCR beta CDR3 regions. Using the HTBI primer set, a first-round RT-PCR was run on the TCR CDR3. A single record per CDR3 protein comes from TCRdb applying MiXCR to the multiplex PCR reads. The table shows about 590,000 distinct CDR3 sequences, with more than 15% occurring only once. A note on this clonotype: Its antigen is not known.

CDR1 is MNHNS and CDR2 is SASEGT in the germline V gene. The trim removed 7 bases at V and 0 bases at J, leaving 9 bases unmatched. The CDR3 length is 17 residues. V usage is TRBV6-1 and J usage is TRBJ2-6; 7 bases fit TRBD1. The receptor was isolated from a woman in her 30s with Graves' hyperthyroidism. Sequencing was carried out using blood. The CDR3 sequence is CASNSRDSASGANVLTF. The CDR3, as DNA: TGTGCCAGCAACAGCCGGGACAGTGCCTCTGGGGCCAACGTCCTGACTTTC.